This TCR beta chain was recovered during a study of T cells expressing NK-cell markers. Study-wide context: Within the sequenced cohort of eight donors, seven exhibited HCMV seropositivity and one was seronegative.

About this clonotype: What it recognizes is unknown.

Whole-study results and caveats: Six of the donors carried dominant NKG2C+ clonotypes that took up about 1.0-8% of their CD8+ T cells. For a handful of donors, these clonotypes were likewise the leading ones in the CD3+CD56-NKG2C+ fraction.

TCRdb re-called the 5' RACE reads; one entry per CDR3 protein, DNA not given. This listing includes 400,000 to 500,000 distinct CDR3 sequences. Material: blood T cells: a sorted CD56 or NKG2C T cell subset, CD4+ or CD8+ T cells, or bulk PBMC T cells (not recorded which). This TCR came from a woman between 18 and 75 years old in good health.

CDR3 amino acids: CASSIDGVSNQPQHF. This chain connects TRBV19 to TRBJ1-5. The CDR3 covers 15 residues. Germline assignment: CDR1 LNHDA and CDR2 SQIVND (reference sequence).